This T cell receptor beta chain originates from a study of post-analysis software for immune sequencing data. Study-wide context: Several disease courses (relapsing-remitting, secondary progressive and progressive-relapsing) of multiple sclerosis were included.

V shed 1 base and J 6 bases; nucleotides not matched to a gene: 9. Germline loops: CDR1 DFQATT, CDR2 SNEGSKA (reference sequence). The CDR3 sequence is 16 residues long. Notes on the study in general: The five TRBV segments detected at higher frequency in patients than in controls included TRBV5-6, TRBV5-1 and TRBV20-1.

Built from TCR beta cDNA, the libraries had unique molecular identifiers in them. TCRdb analysed the PCR reads with MiXCR anew, one entry per CDR3 protein. Of about 770,000 distinct CDR3 sequences in the sample, just over 45% were seen once. Concerning this clonotype: What it binds is unknown.

The sample comprised blood. The chain joins TRBV20-1 to TRBJ1-2; 12 bases are a match to TRBD1. This sequence was found in a girl under 18 with multiple sclerosis. The CDR3, as DNA: TGCAGTGCTAGAGGCGGGACAGGGACAGGGGGCCATGGCTACACCTTC. This codes for CSARGGTGTGGHGYTF.